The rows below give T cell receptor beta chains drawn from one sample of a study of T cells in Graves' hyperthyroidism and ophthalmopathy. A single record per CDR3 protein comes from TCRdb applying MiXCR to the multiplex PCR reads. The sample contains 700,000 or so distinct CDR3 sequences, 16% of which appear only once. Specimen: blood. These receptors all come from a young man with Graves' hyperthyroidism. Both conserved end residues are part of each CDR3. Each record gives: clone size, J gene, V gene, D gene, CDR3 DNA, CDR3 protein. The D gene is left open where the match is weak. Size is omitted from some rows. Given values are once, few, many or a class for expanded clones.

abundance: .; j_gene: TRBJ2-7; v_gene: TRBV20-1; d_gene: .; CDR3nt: TGCAGTGCTAGCCCTCGGGGCCACGAGCAGTACTTC; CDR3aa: CSASPRGHEQYF
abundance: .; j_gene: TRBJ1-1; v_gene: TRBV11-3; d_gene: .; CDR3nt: TGCGCCAGCAGCCAAGATATCGACGAGAACACTGAAGCTTTCTTT; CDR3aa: CASSQDIDENTEAFF
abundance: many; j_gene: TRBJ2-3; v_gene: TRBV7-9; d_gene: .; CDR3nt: TGTGCCAGCAGGGATCCGGAGGGCCGGGCAGATACGCAGTATTTT; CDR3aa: CASRDPEGRADTQYF
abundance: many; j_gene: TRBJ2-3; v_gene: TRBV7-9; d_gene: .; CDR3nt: TGTGCCAGCAGCTACTACGGCACAGATACGCAGTATTTT; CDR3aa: CASSYYGTDTQYF
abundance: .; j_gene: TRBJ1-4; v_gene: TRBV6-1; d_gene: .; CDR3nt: TGTGCCAGCAGTGGAAGACAGTATGCTAATGAAAAACTGTTTTTT; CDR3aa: CASSGRQYANEKLFF
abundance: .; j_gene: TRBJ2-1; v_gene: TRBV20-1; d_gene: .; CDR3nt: TGCGGTGCTAGTTCCGGCTACAGCTCCTACAATGAGCAGTTCTTC; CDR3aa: CGASSGYSSYNEQFF
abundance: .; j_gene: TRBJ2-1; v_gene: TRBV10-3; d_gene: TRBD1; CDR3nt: TGTGCCATCAGTGCAAAATTCCGGGACAGTAAGAACAATGAGCAGTTCTTC; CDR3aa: CAISAKFRDSKNNEQFF
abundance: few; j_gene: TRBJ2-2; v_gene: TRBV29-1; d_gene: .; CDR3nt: TGCAGCGTTGAAGGGGGTCCCGGGGAGCTGTTTTTT; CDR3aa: CSVEGGPGELFF
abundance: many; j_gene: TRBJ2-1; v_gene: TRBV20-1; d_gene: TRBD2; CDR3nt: TGCAGTGCTAGAGTCCTACTAGCGGGAGGGCCGGGTTACAATGAGCAGTTCTTC; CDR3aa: CSARVLLAGGPGYNEQFF
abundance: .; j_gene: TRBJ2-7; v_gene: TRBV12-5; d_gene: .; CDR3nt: TGTGCTAGTGGTTTGCCGACCGAGGTGTCCGAGCAGTACTTC; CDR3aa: CASGLPTEVSEQYF
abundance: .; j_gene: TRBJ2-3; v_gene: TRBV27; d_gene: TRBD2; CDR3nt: TGTGCCAGCAGTTTCGGCGGGAGGGACTCCACAGATACGCAGTATTTT; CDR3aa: CASSFGGRDSTDTQYF
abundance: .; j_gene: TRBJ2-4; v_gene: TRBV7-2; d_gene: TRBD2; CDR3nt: TGTGCCAGCAGCTTAGGGGGGGGAGGGGAAAACATTCAGTACTTC; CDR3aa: CASSLGGGGENIQYF
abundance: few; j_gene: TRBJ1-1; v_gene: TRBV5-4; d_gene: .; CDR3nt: TGTGCCAGCAGCTTGCGGGGGAGGGTTCCTGAAGCTTTCTTT; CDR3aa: CASSLRGRVPEAFF
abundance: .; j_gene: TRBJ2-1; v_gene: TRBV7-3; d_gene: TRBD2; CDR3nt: TGTGCCAGCAGCGCCGGAAGCGGGAAGGGCGCCTACAATGAGCAGTTCTTC; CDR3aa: CASSAGSGKGAYNEQFF
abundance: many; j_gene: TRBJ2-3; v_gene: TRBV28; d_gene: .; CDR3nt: TGTGCCAGCTGGACAGCTAGCGTTTTTAGCACAGATACGCAGTATTTT; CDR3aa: CASWTASVFSTDTQYF
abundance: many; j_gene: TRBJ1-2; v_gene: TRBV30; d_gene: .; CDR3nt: TGTGCCTGGAGTGTAGACTATGGCTACACCTTC; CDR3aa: CAWSVDYGYTF
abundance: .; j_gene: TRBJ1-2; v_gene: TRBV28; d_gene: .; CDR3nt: TGTGCCAGCAATGGTGGAGTAATCGCGGACTATGGCTACACCTTC; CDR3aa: CASNGGVIADYGYTF